The present T cell receptor beta chain was sequenced within a study of blood T cell repertoires in COVID-19. This CDR3 spans 14 amino acids. Germline loops: CDR1 MNHEY, CDR2 SVGAGI. V dropped 0 bases and J dropped 0 bases, with 5 bases sitting between them. Only in-frame clones appear in the TCRdb table, and some are missing; sequencing was by immunoSEQ multiplex PCR. The repertoire holds roughly 150,000 clones, with roughly 75% as singletons. Sequencing was carried out using PBMCs or T cells enriched from blood (not recorded which). The rearrangement uses TRBV6-5 and TRBJ2-5, with D unclear. The origin of this receptor is a woman aged 45-65 years who had recovered from COVID-19. CDR3 residues: CASSYSYDQETQYF. The CDR3, as DNA: TGTGCCAGCAGTTACTCGTATGACCAAGAGACCCAGTACTTC.